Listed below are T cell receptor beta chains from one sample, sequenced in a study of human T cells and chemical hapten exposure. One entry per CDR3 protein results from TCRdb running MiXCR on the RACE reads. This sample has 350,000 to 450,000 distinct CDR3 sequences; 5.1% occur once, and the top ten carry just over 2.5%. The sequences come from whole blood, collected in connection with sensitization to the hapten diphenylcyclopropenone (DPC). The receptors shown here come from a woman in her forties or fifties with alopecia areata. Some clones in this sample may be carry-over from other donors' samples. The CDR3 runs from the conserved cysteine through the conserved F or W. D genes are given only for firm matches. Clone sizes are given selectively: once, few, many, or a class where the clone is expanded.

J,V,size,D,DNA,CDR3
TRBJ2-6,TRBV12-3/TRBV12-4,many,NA,TGTGCCAGCAGTTGGGGTCCTCCTCAGGGAACTGGGGCCAACGTCCTGACTTTC,CASSWGPPQGTGANVLTF
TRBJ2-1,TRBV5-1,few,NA,TGCGCCAGCAGCTCGACGGGGGTTTCCTACAATGAGCAGTTCTTC,CASSSTGVSYNEQFF
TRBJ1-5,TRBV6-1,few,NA,TGTGCCAGCCGGCCTAATAGCAATCAGCCCCAGCATTTT,CASRPNSNQPQHF
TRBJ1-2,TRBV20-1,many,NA,TGCAGTGCTAGAGTTTCAGGGGACTATGGCTACACCTTC,CSARVSGDYGYTF
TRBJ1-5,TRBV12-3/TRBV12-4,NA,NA,TGTGCCAGCAGCACTACCGGAGGGCGGCGGGATCATCAGCCCCAGCATTTT,CASSTTGGRRDHQPQHF
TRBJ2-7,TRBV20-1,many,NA,TGCAGTGCTAGAGATCTAAGTGCTAGTTCCTCCTACGAGCAGTACTTC,CSARDLSASSSYEQYF
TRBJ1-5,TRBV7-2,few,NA,TGTGCCAGCAGCTTATCCCCGAATAGGCCCCAGCATTTT,CASSLSPNRPQHF
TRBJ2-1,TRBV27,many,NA,TGTGCCAGCACCTGGCGGGGAACGAATGAGCAGTTCTTC,CASTWRGTNEQFF
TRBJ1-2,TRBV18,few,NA,TGTGCCAGCTCACCTGCCCAGGGATATGGCTACACCTTC,CASSPAQGYGYTF
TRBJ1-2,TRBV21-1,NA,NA,TGTGCCAGGAGTGAGTGGCGTGGCTACACCTTC,CARSEWRGYTF
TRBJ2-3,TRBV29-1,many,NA,TGCAGCGTTGAATTCGGTATAGGAGTAGATACGCAGTATTTT,CSVEFGIGVDTQYF
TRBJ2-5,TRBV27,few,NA,TGTGCCAGCAGTTTAGTTGGTTCTGCGCAAGAGACCCAGTACTTC,CASSLVGSAQETQYF
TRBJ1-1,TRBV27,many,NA,TGTGCCAGCAGTATCTACAGCTATATGAACACTGAAGCTTTCTTT,CASSIYSYMNTEAFF
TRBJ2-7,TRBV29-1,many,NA,TGCAGCGTTGTCCTAGGGGGGGACTCCCTCTACGAGCAGTACTTC,CSVVLGGDSLYEQYF
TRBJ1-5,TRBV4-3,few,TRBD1,TGCGCCAGCAGCCAAGTTATAGGACAGGGAGATCAGCCCCAGCATTTT,CASSQVIGQGDQPQHF
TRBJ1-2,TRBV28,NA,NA,TGTGCCAGCAGTTTATCGGCTTCCCTTATCTATGGCTACACCTTC,CASSLSASLIYGYTF